A selection of T cell receptor beta chains follows, all from one sample in a study of T cells after yellow fever vaccination. TCRdb re-analysed the 5' RACE reads in MiXCR, keeping a single row per CDR3 protein. The profile covers around 16,000 distinct CDR3 sequences, with approximately 4% appearing a single time and 0.4% to 0.45% taken by the ten largest. The sequenced sample was PBMCs, either bulk or a sorted T-cell subset (CD4+, CD8+, memory, or dextramer-sorted; not recorded which), obtained 15 days after the yellow fever booster vaccination. The receptors were gathered from a young man who received the YFV17D yellow fever vaccine. The CDR3 runs from the conserved cysteine through the conserved F or W. The D gene is left open where the match is weak. Clone size is shown for a subset of rows, as once, few, many or a class of expanded clone.

CDR3 DNA: TGTGCCAGCAGCGTCGCAATTTCTTCTGGGGCCAACGTCCTGACTTTC
CDR3 protein: CASSVAISSGANVLTF
J gene: TRBJ2-6
D gene: -
clone size: many
V gene: TRBV13

CDR3 DNA: TGTGCCTGGAGCGCGACAGGCTACGAGCAGTACTTC
CDR3 protein: CAWSATGYEQYF
J gene: TRBJ2-7
D gene: -
clone size: many
V gene: TRBV30

CDR3 DNA: TGTGCCAGCAGTTACGCGGAGACCCAGTACTTC
CDR3 protein: CASSYAETQYF
J gene: TRBJ2-5
D gene: -
clone size: many
V gene: TRBV6-5

CDR3 DNA: TGTGCCAGCAGTGACCCAACCGGGACGGCGAACACTGAAGCTTTCTTT
CDR3 protein: CASSDPTGTANTEAFF
J gene: TRBJ1-1
D gene: -
clone size: many
V gene: TRBV28

CDR3 DNA: TGCAGCGTTGGGGGGGGACAGGGAGTTTCTGGGGCCAACGTCCTGACTTTC
CDR3 protein: CSVGGGQGVSGANVLTF
J gene: TRBJ2-6
D gene: TRBD1
clone size: many
V gene: TRBV29-1

CDR3 DNA: TGTGCCAGCAGCTTAGGTGTCGAGTACTACGAGCAGTACTTC
CDR3 protein: CASSLGVEYYEQYF
J gene: TRBJ2-7
D gene: -
clone size: medium-sized
V gene: TRBV7-2

CDR3 DNA: TGTGCCAGTAGGGCCCAAGATCCTAACACTGAAGCTTTCTTT
CDR3 protein: CASRAQDPNTEAFF
J gene: TRBJ1-1
D gene: -
clone size: many
V gene: TRBV19

CDR3 DNA: TGCGCCAGCAGCCAAGACGGCCCAGGGGCTGTCAAAAACATTCAGTACTTC
CDR3 protein: CASSQDGPGAVKNIQYF
J gene: TRBJ2-4
D gene: -
clone size: many
V gene: TRBV4-3

CDR3 DNA: TGCGCCAGCAGCCAACCCGTCGGGGGAAGGGGCGAGCAGTACTTC
CDR3 protein: CASSQPVGGRGEQYF
J gene: TRBJ2-7
D gene: -
clone size: many
V gene: TRBV4-3

CDR3 DNA: TGTGCCAGCAGGGCCATGGGGAGCTCCTACGAGCAGTACTTC
CDR3 protein: CASRAMGSSYEQYF
J gene: TRBJ2-7
D gene: -
clone size: -
V gene: TRBV6-5

CDR3 DNA: TGCAGCGTTACAGGGCCCAACAATCAGCCCCAGCATTTT
CDR3 protein: CSVTGPNNQPQHF
J gene: TRBJ1-5
D gene: -
clone size: many
V gene: TRBV29-1

CDR3 DNA: TGTGCCAGCAGCTCTTGGACTAGCGGGATGAATGAGCAGTTCTTC
CDR3 protein: CASSSWTSGMNEQFF
J gene: TRBJ2-1
D gene: TRBD2
clone size: many
V gene: TRBV7-2

CDR3 DNA: TGTGCCAGCATCCCTCCCGGGGGCCGCGGGGGAAGGGAGCAGTTCTTC
CDR3 protein: CASIPPGGRGGREQFF
J gene: TRBJ2-1
D gene: -
clone size: many
V gene: TRBV11-2

CDR3 DNA: TGCGCCAGCAGCTTGGATCATTCCTACAATGAGCAGTTCTTC
CDR3 protein: CASSLDHSYNEQFF
J gene: TRBJ2-1
D gene: -
clone size: many
V gene: TRBV5-1

CDR3 DNA: TGTGCCAGCATCACCAGGGACGGTGAAGCTTTCTTT
CDR3 protein: CASITRDGEAFF
J gene: TRBJ1-1
D gene: -
clone size: many
V gene: TRBV6-5

CDR3 DNA: TGTGCCAGCACCCAGATGCCGAGCGTTAAAGCTTTCTTT
CDR3 protein: CASTQMPSVKAFF
J gene: TRBJ1-1
D gene: -
clone size: many
V gene: TRBV3-1

CDR3 DNA: TGTGCCAGCAGCCATGGGACTAGCGGTGGCACAGATACGCAGTATTTT
CDR3 protein: CASSHGTSGGTDTQYF
J gene: TRBJ2-3
D gene: TRBD2
clone size: many
V gene: TRBV11-3

CDR3 DNA: TGTGCCAGCAGTTTCTCGGGGGGGCATGAGCAGTTCTTC
CDR3 protein: CASSFSGGHEQFF
J gene: TRBJ2-1
D gene: TRBD2
clone size: many
V gene: TRBV27

CDR3 DNA: TGTGCCAGCAGCCAAAACAACCCAGGTTATGAAAAACTGTTTTTT
CDR3 protein: CASSQNNPGYEKLFF
J gene: TRBJ1-4
D gene: -
clone size: medium-sized
V gene: TRBV7-9

CDR3 DNA: TGTGCCAGCAGTTCGGGGCAGGGCTACGAGCAGTACTTC
CDR3 protein: CASSSGQGYEQYF
J gene: TRBJ2-7
D gene: -
clone size: medium-sized
V gene: TRBV6-6

CDR3 DNA: TGTGCCAGCAGTTTATTGGGCAGCAGCCATGGCTACACCTTC
CDR3 protein: CASSLLGSSHGYTF
J gene: TRBJ1-2
D gene: -
clone size: many
V gene: TRBV12-3/TRBV12-4

CDR3 DNA: TGTGCCAGCAGCAGGGGGCCAAATCAGCCCCAGCATTTT
CDR3 protein: CASSRGPNQPQHF
J gene: TRBJ1-5
D gene: TRBD1
clone size: medium-sized
V gene: TRBV5-5

CDR3 DNA: TGTGCCAGCAGTTTTAATGGCCAGGGCCTACAGCATTTT
CDR3 protein: CASSFNGQGLQHF
J gene: TRBJ1-5
D gene: -
clone size: many
V gene: TRBV12-3/TRBV12-4

CDR3 DNA: TGTGCCAGCAGCTCATGGCGGGAAGGTTACAATGAGCAGTTCTTC
CDR3 protein: CASSSWREGYNEQFF
J gene: TRBJ2-1
D gene: -
clone size: many
V gene: TRBV7-2

CDR3 DNA: TGTGCCAGCAGTTTGGGGACGGTAAGCTCCTACGAGCAGTACTTC
CDR3 protein: CASSLGTVSSYEQYF
J gene: TRBJ2-7
D gene: -
clone size: many
V gene: TRBV27

CDR3 DNA: TGCGCCAGCAGCCAAGATGGGGAGGGGGGTGGCTACACCTTC
CDR3 protein: CASSQDGEGGGYTF
J gene: TRBJ1-2
D gene: -
clone size: many
V gene: TRBV4-3

CDR3 DNA: TGTGCCAGCAGTTTCTTCACAGGGGGCCTCGGGCAGCCCCAGCATTTT
CDR3 protein: CASSFFTGGLGQPQHF
J gene: TRBJ1-5
D gene: TRBD1
clone size: many
V gene: TRBV7-8

CDR3 DNA: TGTGCCAGCAGTGAATCCGAGTGGGGCCTCAATCAGCCCCAGCATTTT
CDR3 protein: CASSESEWGLNQPQHF
J gene: TRBJ1-5
D gene: -
clone size: many
V gene: TRBV6-1

CDR3 DNA: TGTGCCAGCAGCCAAGATGGAGCGGATAGCTCCTACGAGCAGTACTTC
CDR3 protein: CASSQDGADSSYEQYF
J gene: TRBJ2-7
D gene: -
clone size: many
V gene: TRBV4-2

CDR3 DNA: TGTGCCAGCAGCTTAACGGGACTCATCTACGAGCAGTACTTC
CDR3 protein: CASSLTGLIYEQYF
J gene: TRBJ2-7
D gene: -
clone size: many
V gene: TRBV7-2

CDR3 DNA: TGTGCCAGCAGCTTAGGGGAGGAAGCTAACTATGGCTACACCTTC
CDR3 protein: CASSLGEEANYGYTF
J gene: TRBJ1-2
D gene: -
clone size: many
V gene: TRBV7-6

CDR3 DNA: TGTGCCAGCAGTTACTCGCTTTTCTACGAGCAGTACTTC
CDR3 protein: CASSYSLFYEQYF
J gene: TRBJ2-7
D gene: -
clone size: -
V gene: TRBV6-2/TRBV6-3

CDR3 DNA: TGTGCCAGCAGCTCTCCAGGGGCTAACTATGGCTACACCTTC
CDR3 protein: CASSSPGANYGYTF
J gene: TRBJ1-2
D gene: -
clone size: many
V gene: TRBV7-2

CDR3 DNA: TGTGCCAGCAGCTCGGGACAGTCCGGGGAGACCCAGTACTTC
CDR3 protein: CASSSGQSGETQYF
J gene: TRBJ2-5
D gene: TRBD1
clone size: many
V gene: TRBV7-2

CDR3 DNA: TGCGCCAGCAGCTTGGCGGCACAATCCTTCTTGGAGCAGTACTTC
CDR3 protein: CASSLAAQSFLEQYF
J gene: TRBJ2-7
D gene: -
clone size: many
V gene: TRBV5-1

CDR3 DNA: TGTGCCAGCAGTTCCTGGACAGGGACCGAGACCCAGTACTTC
CDR3 protein: CASSSWTGTETQYF
J gene: TRBJ2-5
D gene: TRBD1
clone size: many
V gene: TRBV27

CDR3 DNA: TGTGCCAGCAGCGACCTAGCACAGAGCTCCTACAATGAGCAGTTCTTC
CDR3 protein: CASSDLAQSSYNEQFF
J gene: TRBJ2-1
D gene: -
clone size: many
V gene: TRBV7-9

CDR3 DNA: TGTGCCAGCAGCCATAGACAGGGGGTTACCTACGAGCAGTACTTC
CDR3 protein: CASSHRQGVTYEQYF
J gene: TRBJ2-7
D gene: -
clone size: many
V gene: TRBV21-1

CDR3 DNA: TGTGCCAGCAGTTCCCTCGCGGGAACCTACGAGCAGTACTTC
CDR3 protein: CASSSLAGTYEQYF
J gene: TRBJ2-7
D gene: -
clone size: many
V gene: TRBV27

CDR3 DNA: TGTGCCAGTAGTGGAAGGACAACAGCTTTCTTT
CDR3 protein: CASSGRTTAFF
J gene: TRBJ1-1
D gene: -
clone size: many
V gene: TRBV19

CDR3 DNA: TGTGCCAGCAGCCAAGATCGACAGGGGGCGCTTAACTATGGCTACACCTTC
CDR3 protein: CASSQDRQGALNYGYTF
J gene: TRBJ1-2
D gene: TRBD1
clone size: many
V gene: TRBV3-1

CDR3 DNA: TGTGCCAGCAGCGTAATGGGGCGAGACAATGAGCAGTTCTTC
CDR3 protein: CASSVMGRDNEQFF
J gene: TRBJ2-1
D gene: -
clone size: medium-sized
V gene: TRBV7-9

CDR3 DNA: TGTGCCAGCAGGGAACTAGCAGTCGAGCAGTTCTTC
CDR3 protein: CASRELAVEQFF
J gene: TRBJ2-1
D gene: -
clone size: -
V gene: TRBV6-2/TRBV6-3

CDR3 DNA: TGCGCCAGCAGCCAAGAATTACCGCTCTATGGCTACACCTTC
CDR3 protein: CASSQELPLYGYTF
J gene: TRBJ1-2
D gene: -
clone size: -
V gene: TRBV4-1

CDR3 DNA: TGTGCCAGCAGCGTAGCTGGGGGGAACTCCTACAATGAGCAGTTCTTC
CDR3 protein: CASSVAGGNSYNEQFF
J gene: TRBJ2-1
D gene: -
clone size: many
V gene: TRBV9

CDR3 DNA: TGCAGTGCTAGGACAGGGTCGCCCGAAGCTTTCTTT
CDR3 protein: CSARTGSPEAFF
J gene: TRBJ1-1
D gene: TRBD1
clone size: many
V gene: TRBV20-1

CDR3 DNA: TGTGCCAGCACCACTAGCGGGAGCACAGATACGCAGTATTTT
CDR3 protein: CASTTSGSTDTQYF
J gene: TRBJ2-3
D gene: TRBD2
clone size: many
V gene: TRBV7-9

CDR3 DNA: TGTGCCAGCAGCCCAGGAGGGGGAGGGGAGACCCAGTACTTC
CDR3 protein: CASSPGGGGETQYF
J gene: TRBJ2-5
D gene: -
clone size: many
V gene: TRBV5-6